Listed below are T cell receptor beta chains from one sample, sequenced in a study of blood T cell repertoires in COVID-19. The repertoire was sequenced with immunoSEQ multiplex PCR; TCRdb's copy has only in-frame clones and lacks some. The sample consists of about 230,000 clones, under 90% of them appearing once. Material: peripheral blood. Every receptor here comes from a man aged 45-65 years with COVID-19, enrolled during active disease. Each CDR3 is given with its conserved first and last residue. The order of the fields is clone size, J gene, V gene, D gene, CDR3 protein, CDR3 DNA. A D gene is named only where the DNA matches it firmly. Rows give clone size only sometimes, using once, few, many, or a class for an expanded clone.

size: NA; J: TRBJ1-1; V: TRBV9; D: NA; CDR3: CASSVADSPQRGAFF; DNA: TGTGCCAGCAGCGTAGCGGACTCCCCCCAGCGGGGAGCTTTCTTT
size: NA; J: TRBJ1-1; V: TRBV5-5; D: NA; CDR3: CASSLAYGDGNTEAFF; DNA: TGTGCCAGCAGCTTGGCCTACGGTGATGGGAACACTGAAGCTTTCTTT
size: NA; J: TRBJ2-7; V: TRBV7-9; D: NA; CDR3: CASSLVSGGPLEQYF; DNA: TGTGCCAGCAGCTTAGTTTCCGGAGGCCCCTTGGAGCAGTACTTC
size: NA; J: TRBJ1-2; V: TRBV19; D: NA; CDR3: CATRGDGTNYGYTF; DNA: TGTGCCACCCGGGGGGACGGAACTAACTATGGCTACACCTTC
size: NA; J: TRBJ2-3; V: TRBV5-1; D: NA; CDR3: CASSLGTETDTQYF; DNA: TGCGCCAGCAGCTTGGGGACTGAGACAGATACGCAGTATTTT
size: NA; J: TRBJ2-7; V: TRBV10-3; D: TRBD2; CDR3: CAISESGTGLATYEQYF; DNA: TGTGCCATCAGTGAGTCGGGGACGGGACTAGCGACTTACGAGCAGTACTTC
size: NA; J: TRBJ2-7; V: TRBV4-3; D: NA; CDR3: CASSQVGGQKSYEQYF; DNA: TGCGCCAGCAGCCAAGTTGGTGGACAGAAGTCCTACGAGCAGTACTTC
size: few; J: TRBJ2-3; V: TRBV7-3; D: TRBD2; CDR3: CASSLEGLASRQYF; DNA: TGTGCCAGCAGCTTAGAGGGACTAGCTAGTCGGCAGTATTTT
size: NA; J: TRBJ1-2; V: TRBV3-1/TRBV3-2; D: TRBD1; CDR3: CASSQQTGSYGYTF; DNA: TGTGCCAGCAGCCAGCAGACAGGGTCCTATGGCTACACCTTC
size: NA; J: TRBJ2-7; V: TRBV10-3; D: TRBD1; CDR3: CAISESRGQGSDEQYF; DNA: TGTGCCATCAGTGAGTCGAGAGGACAGGGCTCTGACGAGCAGTACTTC
size: NA; J: TRBJ1-6; V: TRBV28; D: TRBD1; CDR3: CASRKGQGNSPLHF; DNA: TGTGCCAGCAGGAAGGGACAGGGTAATTCACCCCTCCACTTT
size: NA; J: TRBJ2-3; V: TRBV5-5; D: TRBD2; CDR3: CASSLVLAGGPDTQYF; DNA: TGTGCCAGCAGCTTGGTACTAGCGGGAGGGCCAGATACGCAGTATTTT
size: NA; J: TRBJ1-1; V: TRBV30; D: NA; CDR3: CAWSAWTANTEAFF; DNA: TGTGCCTGGAGTGCATGGACAGCAAACACTGAAGCTTTCTTT
size: NA; J: TRBJ1-1; V: TRBV29-1; D: NA; CDR3: CSVNREGNTEAFF; DNA: TGCAGCGTTAACAGGGAAGGGAACACTGAAGCTTTCTTT
size: NA; J: TRBJ2-5; V: TRBV15; D: TRBD1; CDR3: CATSSIPGQGALLWETQYF; DNA: TGTGCCACCAGCAGCATTCCGGGACAGGGGGCTTTATTGTGGGAGACCCAGTACTTC
size: NA; J: TRBJ2-3; V: TRBV5-4; D: NA; CDR3: CASTNGGRRVTDTQYF; DNA: TGTGCCAGCACCAATGGGGGCCGGCGTGTCACAGATACGCAGTATTTT
size: NA; J: TRBJ1-5; V: TRBV27; D: NA; CDR3: CASSSLGQLNQPQHF; DNA: TGTGCCAGCAGTTCCCTCGGACAGCTCAATCAGCCCCAGCATTTT
size: NA; J: TRBJ1-1; V: TRBV18; D: TRBD1; CDR3: CASSPLATSGGNTEAFF; DNA: TGTGCCAGCTCACCACTGGCCACATCAGGGGGGAACACTGAAGCTTTCTTT
size: few; J: TRBJ2-7; V: TRBV9; D: TRBD2; CDR3: CASSVAGTTDYEQYF; DNA: TGTGCCAGCAGCGTAGCCGGGACTACAGACTACGAGCAGTACTTC
size: NA; J: TRBJ2-2; V: TRBV6-4; D: TRBD1; CDR3: CASSDSATGENTGELFF; DNA: TGTGCCAGCAGTGACTCGGCGACAGGGGAGAACACCGGGGAGCTGTTTTTT
size: NA; J: TRBJ2-3; V: TRBV7-6; D: TRBD1; CDR3: CASSLRPRDRYPDTQYF; DNA: TGTGCCAGCAGCTTACGACCCCGGGACAGGTACCCGGATACGCAGTATTTT
size: NA; J: TRBJ2-5; V: TRBV18; D: TRBD2; CDR3: CASSSGLAGASGQYF; DNA: TGTGCCAGCTCATCCGGACTAGCGGGGGCCTCGGGCCAGTACTTC
size: NA; J: TRBJ2-7; V: TRBV21-1; D: NA; CDR3: CASSKVRGVDEQYF; DNA: TGTGCCAGCAGCAAAGTACGGGGGGTCGACGAGCAGTACTTC
size: once; J: TRBJ1-2; V: TRBV6-5; D: NA; CDR3: CASSYRRNYGYTF; DNA: TGTGCCAGCAGTTACAGGAGAAACTATGGCTACACCTTC